This TCR beta chain was identified in a study of T-cell memory formation after mild COVID-19. Notes on the study in general: CM and EM subsets held most contracting CD4+ clones; EMRA held CD8+ ones. Some clones that responded were present in memory (sampled pre-infection), which suggests cross-reactive memory joined.

In TCRdb, the 5' RACE reads were re-called with MiXCR into one record per CDR3 protein. The table lists 350,000 to 450,000 distinct CDR3 sequences, approximately 15% of them singletons, with around a fifth in the top ten. The CDR3 has 16 residues. Between the trimmed V and J ends, which lost 6 bases and 4 bases, there was a span of 21 bases. This clonotype occurred once. Its antigen is undetermined. This sequence was found in a man aged 18-30 years who had mild COVID-19 (a few samples of this study predate the infection). Cell type and time point are not known. Sequencing input: PBMCs or a T cell subset sorted from them (not recorded which). The chain has TRBV12-3 or TRBV12-4 and TRBJ2-5, with D perhaps matching TRBD2 (7 bases). The CDR3: CASSPSMGGGRETQYF. The CDR3 DNA reads TGTGCCAGCAGCCCGTCCATGGGGGGGGGGCGAGAGACCCAGTACTTC.